The rows below give T cell receptor beta chains drawn from one sample of a study of cytomegalovirus exposure and HLA in healthy donors. Method: immunoSEQ multiplex PCR; TCRdb's copy keeps in-frame clones and lacks some. Here the sample table reports more than 100,000 clones. Sequenced input: PBMCs. Receptor source: a young man in good health and CMV-seronegative. Each CDR3 is given with its conserved first and last residue. Each record gives: J gene, D gene, V gene, CDR3 protein. The D gene is left open where the match is weak.

J gene: TRBJ2-3
D gene: NA
V gene: TRBV11-3
CDR3 protein: CASSPSGGPDTQYF

J gene: TRBJ1-1
D gene: TRBD1
V gene: TRBV19
CDR3 protein: CASSLGTGGVNTEAFF

J gene: TRBJ1-1
D gene: NA
V gene: TRBV11-2
CDR3 protein: CASSLDLNTEAFF

J gene: TRBJ2-7
D gene: TRBD1
V gene: TRBV7-6
CDR3 protein: CASSFQTGDEQYF

J gene: TRBJ1-3
D gene: NA
V gene: TRBV4-1
CDR3 protein: CASSQFMSSSGNTIYF

J gene: TRBJ2-1
D gene: NA
V gene: TRBV9
CDR3 protein: CASSVGGSYEQFF

J gene: TRBJ1-1
D gene: TRBD1
V gene: TRBV7-8
CDR3 protein: CASSLEGGQGALRNTEAFF

J gene: TRBJ1-1
D gene: NA
V gene: TRBV6-5
CDR3 protein: CASSYVFDTEAFF

J gene: TRBJ2-3
D gene: NA
V gene: TRBV6-1
CDR3 protein: CASSYLTDTQYF

J gene: TRBJ1-5
D gene: NA
V gene: TRBV30
CDR3 protein: CAWREDRHDNQPQHF

J gene: TRBJ2-1
D gene: NA
V gene: TRBV5-6
CDR3 protein: CASSWELVENEQFF

J gene: TRBJ2-1
D gene: TRBD2
V gene: TRBV27
CDR3 protein: CASSLSGMVGNEQFF

J gene: TRBJ2-3
D gene: TRBD2
V gene: TRBV7-9
CDR3 protein: CASSPGTSVKDTQYF

J gene: TRBJ2-1
D gene: TRBD2
V gene: TRBV10-1
CDR3 protein: CASRGLAEGGEQFF

J gene: TRBJ2-2
D gene: TRBD1
V gene: TRBV7-2
CDR3 protein: CASSPYRGQSTGELFF

J gene: TRBJ2-2
D gene: TRBD1
V gene: TRBV19
CDR3 protein: CASSADRAGELFF

J gene: TRBJ2-4
D gene: NA
V gene: TRBV5-1
CDR3 protein: CASTMAPRPEGKNIQYF

J gene: TRBJ1-1
D gene: TRBD1
V gene: TRBV7-8
CDR3 protein: CASSYPGGLSTEAFF

J gene: TRBJ2-3
D gene: NA
V gene: TRBV5-1
CDR3 protein: CASSFETKGDTQYF

J gene: TRBJ1-1
D gene: NA
V gene: TRBV28
CDR3 protein: CASSLRIQNEALF

J gene: TRBJ1-2
D gene: TRBD1
V gene: TRBV6-1
CDR3 protein: CASSEWTGSGYTF

J gene: TRBJ2-3
D gene: TRBD2
V gene: TRBV7-3
CDR3 protein: CASSVSSGGSTDTQYF

J gene: TRBJ2-7
D gene: TRBD2
V gene: TRBV4-1
CDR3 protein: CASSQVLAGGNEQYF

J gene: TRBJ2-2
D gene: TRBD1
V gene: TRBV19
CDR3 protein: CASRGTGNTGELFF

J gene: TRBJ2-3
D gene: TRBD1
V gene: TRBV19
CDR3 protein: CASTLTGGAPQDTQYF

J gene: TRBJ1-5
D gene: NA
V gene: TRBV19
CDR3 protein: CASSLTGNQPQHF

J gene: TRBJ1-6
D gene: NA
V gene: TRBV10-2
CDR3 protein: CASRYQGPNSPLHF

J gene: TRBJ1-2
D gene: NA
V gene: TRBV30
CDR3 protein: CAWNQADPRGYTF

J gene: TRBJ2-7
D gene: TRBD2
V gene: TRBV7-2
CDR3 protein: CASSLTTSGSVSSYEQYF

J gene: TRBJ2-2
D gene: NA
V gene: TRBV4-1
CDR3 protein: CASTTLLTEGTGELFF

J gene: TRBJ1-2
D gene: NA
V gene: TRBV11-2
CDR3 protein: CASRSPGGGYGYTF

J gene: TRBJ1-2
D gene: TRBD1
V gene: TRBV5-1
CDR3 protein: CASSLEQGAIIYGYTF

J gene: TRBJ2-2
D gene: NA
V gene: TRBV30
CDR3 protein: CAWSVGVSSANTGELFF

J gene: TRBJ1-1
D gene: NA
V gene: TRBV5-1
CDR3 protein: CASSPLEMNTEAFF

J gene: TRBJ2-5
D gene: NA
V gene: TRBV5-1
CDR3 protein: CASSLAGERAGETQYF

J gene: TRBJ2-1
D gene: TRBD1
V gene: TRBV12-5
CDR3 protein: CASGPWTGPSYNEQFF

J gene: TRBJ2-2
D gene: TRBD1
V gene: TRBV19
CDR3 protein: CASRPDRGFVGELFF

J gene: TRBJ2-5
D gene: NA
V gene: TRBV6-1
CDR3 protein: CASSGGETQYF

J gene: TRBJ1-2
D gene: TRBD1
V gene: TRBV7-9
CDR3 protein: CASSLGQGYGYTF

J gene: TRBJ1-2
D gene: NA
V gene: TRBV2
CDR3 protein: CASSDPGRTDGYTF

J gene: TRBJ1-5
D gene: NA
V gene: TRBV7-8
CDR3 protein: CASSLEGQSNQPQHF

J gene: TRBJ1-1
D gene: NA
V gene: TRBV6-5
CDR3 protein: CASSLGLGNTEAFF

J gene: TRBJ2-2
D gene: TRBD2
V gene: TRBV9
CDR3 protein: CASSVELAGTGELFF

J gene: TRBJ2-3
D gene: NA
V gene: TRBV14
CDR3 protein: CASSHGGPTDTQYF

J gene: NA
D gene: NA
V gene: TRBV7-6
CDR3 protein: CASSPMGGGYEQYF

J gene: TRBJ2-1
D gene: NA
V gene: TRBV27
CDR3 protein: CASSLSTGLGNEQFF

J gene: TRBJ2-1
D gene: NA
V gene: TRBV18
CDR3 protein: CASSPQEGTYNEQFF

J gene: TRBJ1-1
D gene: TRBD1
V gene: TRBV19
CDR3 protein: CASSLDRGETTEAFF

J gene: TRBJ1-2
D gene: NA
V gene: TRBV25-1
CDR3 protein: CASRGTITGFGYTF

J gene: TRBJ2-7
D gene: TRBD2
V gene: TRBV5-6
CDR3 protein: CASSPGGNEQYF

J gene: TRBJ2-2
D gene: TRBD2
V gene: TRBV9
CDR3 protein: CASSVDLREGPGAQLFF

J gene: TRBJ2-3
D gene: NA
V gene: TRBV7-9
CDR3 protein: CASSRLGADTQYF

J gene: TRBJ2-7
D gene: TRBD2
V gene: TRBV6-5
CDR3 protein: CASSYLAGVYEQYF

J gene: TRBJ2-1
D gene: NA
V gene: TRBV6-5
CDR3 protein: CASSYGGNEQFF

J gene: TRBJ2-1
D gene: NA
V gene: TRBV15
CDR3 protein: CATSRDLSGKQFF

J gene: TRBJ1-5
D gene: NA
V gene: TRBV5-1
CDR3 protein: CASRAGEDQPQHF